A single sample is the source of the 5 T cell receptor beta chains below, sequenced in a study of blood T cell repertoires in COVID-19. Data came from immunoSEQ multiplex PCR; TCRdb stores just in-frame clones and leaves some out. The table lists around 55,000 clones, 75% to 85% of them singletons. Sequencing input: peripheral blood. These receptors were obtained from a human donor in a cohort sampled during active COVID-19.

This chain links TRBV18 with TRBJ2-5; 11 bases line up with TRBD2. Trimming at V came to 3 bases and at J to 4 bases, leaving 1 base not matched to a gene. The CDR3 covers 14 residues. Germline CDR1 KGHSH, CDR2 LQKENI. The CDR3 spells CASSPGLAGETQYF. The CDR3 DNA follows: TGTGCCAGCTCACCCGGACTAGCGGGAGAGACCCAGTACTTC.

V and J are TRBV5-1 and TRBJ2-5; TRBD2 aligns across 11 bases. Gene TRBJ2-7 matches the end of the DNA better, so the J call may be wrong. This CDR3 comprises 15 residues. Looked up from germline, CDR1 is SGHRS and CDR2 is YFSETQ. DNA for the CDR3: TGCGCCAGCACCCCTAGCGGGAGGCTCGGGGACGAGCAGTACTTC. Translated: CASTPSGRLGDEQYF.

The chain links TRBV15 to TRBJ1-2; weak D call: TRBD1 (6 bases). Germline lookup yields CDR1 LNHNV and CDR2 YYDKDF (reference sequence). Trimming removed 8 bases at V and 0 bases at J, with 13 bases between. There are 14 residues in the CDR3. The CDR3 sequence is CATVQGRANYGYTF. The CDR3 DNA reads TGTGCCACCGTACAGGGCCGAGCTAACTATGGCTACACCTTC. The full variable domain, its missing parts supplied by reference TRBV15 and TRBJ1-2, is DAMVIQNPRYQVTQFGKPVTLSCSQTLNHNVMYWYQQKSSQAPKLLFHYYDKDFNNEADTPDNFQSRRPNTSFCFLDIRSPGLGDTAMYLCATVQGRANYGYTFGSGTRLTVV.

V gene TRBV5-8 combines with J gene TRBJ1-5, with D possibly TRBD1 on 5 matching bases. The CDR3 loop spans 14 amino acids. The V gene's germline CDR1 is SGHTS and CDR2 YDEGEE. Trimming cost V 4 bases and J 3 bases, with 11 bases left between them. CDR3 amino acids: CASSRRQPNQPQHF. CDR3 sequence (DNA): TGTGCCAGCAGCCGTAGACAGCCCAATCAGCCCCAGCATTTT.

The rearrangement uses TRBV6-6 and TRBJ2-7, with D possibly TRBD2 on 6 matching bases. The CDR3 runs to 14 residues. V lost 7 bases and J 2 bases, leaving 15 bases between the germline ends. The germline V gene has CDR1 MNHNY and CDR2 SVGAGI (reference sequence). The CDR3 spells CASMGLLNPYEQYF. CDR3 nucleotides: TGTGCCAGCATGGGACTCTTGAACCCCTACGAGCAGTACTTC.